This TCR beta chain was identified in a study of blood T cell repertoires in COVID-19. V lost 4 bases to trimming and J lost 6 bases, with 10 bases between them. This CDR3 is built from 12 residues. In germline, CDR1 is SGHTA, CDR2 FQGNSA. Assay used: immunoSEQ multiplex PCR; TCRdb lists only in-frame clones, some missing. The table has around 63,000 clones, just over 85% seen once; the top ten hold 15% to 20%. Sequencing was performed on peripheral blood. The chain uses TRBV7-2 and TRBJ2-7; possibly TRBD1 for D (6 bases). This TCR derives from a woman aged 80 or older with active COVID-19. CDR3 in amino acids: CASSSQGSEQYF. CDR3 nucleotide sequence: TGTGCCAGCAGCTCACAGGGTAGCGAGCAGTACTTC.